This entry is about one T cell receptor beta chain. Sequenced by immunoSEQ multiplex PCR; TCRdb stores in-frame clones only, minus some. Of 61,000 or so clones listed, 88% were seen once; the top ten hold about a fifth. V lost 6 bases, J lost 2 bases, and 16 bases stayed unmatched. This CDR3 contains 17 residues. CDR1 and CDR2 (germline): SQVTM, ANQGSEA. The data stem from a study of blood T cell repertoires in COVID-19. Study in general: From T cells, B-cell-depleted T cells, or PBMCs came the material, which was cDNA or gDNA.

Sequencing used peripheral blood. V and J are TRBV29-1 and TRBJ2-3; 8 bases fit TRBD2. The sequence was collected from a woman aged 50 to 60 with active or convalescent COVID-19. Here the CDR3 reads CSVNRLTSGPFTDTQYF. The CDR3 DNA reads TGCAGCGTGAACAGACTAACTAGCGGCCCTTTCACAGATACGCAGTATTTT.